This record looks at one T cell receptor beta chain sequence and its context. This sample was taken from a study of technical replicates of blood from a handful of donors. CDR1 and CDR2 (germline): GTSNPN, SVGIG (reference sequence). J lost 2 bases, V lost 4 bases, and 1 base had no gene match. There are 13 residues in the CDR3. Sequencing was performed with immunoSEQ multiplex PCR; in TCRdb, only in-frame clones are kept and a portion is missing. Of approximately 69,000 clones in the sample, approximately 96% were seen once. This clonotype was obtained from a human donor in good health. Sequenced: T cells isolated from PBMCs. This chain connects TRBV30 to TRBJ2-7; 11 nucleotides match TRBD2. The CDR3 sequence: CAWTSGGTYEQYF. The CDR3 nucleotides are TGTGCCTGGACTAGCGGGGGGACCTACGAGCAGTACTTC.